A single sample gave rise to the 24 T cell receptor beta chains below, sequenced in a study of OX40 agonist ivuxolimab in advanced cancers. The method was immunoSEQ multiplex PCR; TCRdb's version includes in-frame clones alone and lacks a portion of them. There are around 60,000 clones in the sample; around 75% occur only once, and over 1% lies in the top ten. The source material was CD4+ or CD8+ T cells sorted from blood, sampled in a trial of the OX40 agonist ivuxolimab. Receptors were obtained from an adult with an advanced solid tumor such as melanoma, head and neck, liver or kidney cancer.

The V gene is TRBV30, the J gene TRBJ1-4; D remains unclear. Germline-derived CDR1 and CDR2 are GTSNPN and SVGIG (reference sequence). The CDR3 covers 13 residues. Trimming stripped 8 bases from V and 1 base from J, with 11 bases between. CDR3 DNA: TGTGCCGTGGGCACACAAACTAATGAAAAACTGTTTTTT. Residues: CAVGTQTNEKLFF.

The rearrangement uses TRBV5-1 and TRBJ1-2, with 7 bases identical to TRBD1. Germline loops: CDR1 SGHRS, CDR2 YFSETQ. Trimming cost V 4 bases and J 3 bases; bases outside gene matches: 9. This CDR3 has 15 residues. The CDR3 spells CASSPQTGWDYGYTF. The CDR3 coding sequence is TGCGCCAGCAGCCCACAGACAGGGTGGGACTATGGCTACACCTTC. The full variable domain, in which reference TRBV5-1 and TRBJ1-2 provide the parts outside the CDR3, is KAGVTQTPRYLIKTRGQQVTLSCSPISGHRSVSWYQQTPGQGLQFLFEYFSETQRNKGNFPGRFSGRQFSNSRSEMNVSTLELGDSALYLCASSPQTGWDYGYTFGSGTRLTVV.

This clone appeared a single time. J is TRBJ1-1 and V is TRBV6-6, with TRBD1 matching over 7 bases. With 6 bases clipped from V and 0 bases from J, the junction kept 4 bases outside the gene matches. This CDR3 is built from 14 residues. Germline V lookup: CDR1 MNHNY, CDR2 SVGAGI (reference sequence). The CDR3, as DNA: TGTGCCAGCAGGGACACAGGGGTGAACACTGAAGCTTTCTTT. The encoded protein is CASRDTGVNTEAFF.

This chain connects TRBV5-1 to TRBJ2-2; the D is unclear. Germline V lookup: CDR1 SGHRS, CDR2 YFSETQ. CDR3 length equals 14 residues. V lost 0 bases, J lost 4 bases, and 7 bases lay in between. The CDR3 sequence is CASSLARSTGELFF. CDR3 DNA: TGCGCCAGCAGCTTGGCCAGAAGCACCGGGGAGCTGTTTTTT. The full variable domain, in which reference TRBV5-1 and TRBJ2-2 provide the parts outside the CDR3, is KAGVTQTPRYLIKTRGQQVTLSCSPISGHRSVSWYQQTPGQGLQFLFEYFSETQRNKGNFPGRFSGRQFSNSRSEMNVSTLELGDSALYLCASSLARSTGELFFGEGSRLTVL.

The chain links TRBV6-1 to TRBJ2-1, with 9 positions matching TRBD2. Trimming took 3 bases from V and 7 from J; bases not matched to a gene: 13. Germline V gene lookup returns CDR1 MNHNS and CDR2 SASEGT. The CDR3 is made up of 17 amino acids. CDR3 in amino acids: CASSDLPGGGAGNEQFF. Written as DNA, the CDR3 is TGTGCCAGCAGTGATCTTCCGGGCGGGGGGGCCGGTAATGAGCAGTTCTTC.

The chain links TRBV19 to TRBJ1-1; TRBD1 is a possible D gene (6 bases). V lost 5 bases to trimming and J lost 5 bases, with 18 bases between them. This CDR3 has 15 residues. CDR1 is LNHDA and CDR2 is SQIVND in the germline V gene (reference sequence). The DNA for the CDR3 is TGTGCCAGTAGTTCCGGGGGCTCCTTTATGACTGAAGCTTTCTTT. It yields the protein CASSSGGSFMTEAFF.

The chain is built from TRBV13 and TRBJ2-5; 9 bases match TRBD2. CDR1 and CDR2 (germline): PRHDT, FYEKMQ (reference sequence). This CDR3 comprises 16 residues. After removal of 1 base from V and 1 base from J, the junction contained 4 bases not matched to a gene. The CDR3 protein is CASSLVASGAQETQYF. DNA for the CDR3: TGTGCCAGCAGCTTAGTCGCTAGCGGGGCCCAAGAGACCCAGTACTTC.

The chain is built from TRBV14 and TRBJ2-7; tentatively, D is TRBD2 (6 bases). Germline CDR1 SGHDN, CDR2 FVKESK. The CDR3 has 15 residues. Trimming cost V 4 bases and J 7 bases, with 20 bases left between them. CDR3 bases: TGTGCCAGCAGCCGTCTTTCTGGAGGGACCTGGGAGCAGTACTTC. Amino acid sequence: CASSRLSGGTWEQYF. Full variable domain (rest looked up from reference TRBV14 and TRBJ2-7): EAGVTQFPSHSVIEKGQTVTLRCDPISGHDNLYWYRRVMGKEIKFLLHFVKESKQDESGMPNNRFLAERTGGTYSTLKVQPAELEDSGVYFCASSRLSGGTWEQYFGPGTRLTVT.

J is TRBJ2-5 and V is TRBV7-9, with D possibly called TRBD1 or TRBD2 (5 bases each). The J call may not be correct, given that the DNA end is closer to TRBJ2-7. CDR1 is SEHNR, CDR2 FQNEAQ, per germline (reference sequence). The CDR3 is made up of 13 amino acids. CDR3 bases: TGTGCCAGCAGCTTAGCGGGGGCCTACGAGCAGTACTTC. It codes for CASSLAGAYEQYF.

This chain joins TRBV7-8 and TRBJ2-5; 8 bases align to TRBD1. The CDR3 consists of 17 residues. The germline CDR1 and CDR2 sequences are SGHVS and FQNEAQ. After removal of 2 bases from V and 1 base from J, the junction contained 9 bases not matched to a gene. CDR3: CASSLRGQGAIQETQYF. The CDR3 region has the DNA TGTGCCAGCAGCTTACGGGGGCAGGGGGCCATCCAAGAGACCCAGTACTTC. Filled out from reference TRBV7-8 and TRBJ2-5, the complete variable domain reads GAGVSQSPRYKVAKRGQDVALRCDPISGHVSLFWYQQALGQGPEFLTYFQNEAQLDKSGLPSDRFFAERPEGSVSTLKIQRTQQEDSAVYLCASSLRGQGAIQETQYFGPGTRLLVL.

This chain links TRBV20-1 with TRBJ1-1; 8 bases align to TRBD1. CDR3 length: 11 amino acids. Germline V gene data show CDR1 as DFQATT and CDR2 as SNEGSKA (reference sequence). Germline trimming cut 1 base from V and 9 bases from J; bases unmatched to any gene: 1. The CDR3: CSARGDRQAFF. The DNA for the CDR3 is TGCAGTGCTAGAGGGGACAGGCAAGCTTTCTTT.

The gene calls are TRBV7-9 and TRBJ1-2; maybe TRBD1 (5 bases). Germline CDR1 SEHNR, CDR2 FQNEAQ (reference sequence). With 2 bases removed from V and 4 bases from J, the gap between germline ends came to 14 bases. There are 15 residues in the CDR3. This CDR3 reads CASSLREGTGYGYTF. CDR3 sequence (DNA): TGTGCCAGCAGCTTACGTGAGGGGACTGGCTATGGCTACACCTTC.

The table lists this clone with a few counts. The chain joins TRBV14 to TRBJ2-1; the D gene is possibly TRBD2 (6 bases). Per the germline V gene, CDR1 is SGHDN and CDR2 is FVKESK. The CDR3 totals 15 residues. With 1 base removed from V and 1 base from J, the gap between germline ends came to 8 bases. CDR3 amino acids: CASSQGRGSYNEQFF. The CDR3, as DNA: TGTGCCAGCAGCCAAGGGAGGGGTTCCTACAATGAGCAGTTCTTC.

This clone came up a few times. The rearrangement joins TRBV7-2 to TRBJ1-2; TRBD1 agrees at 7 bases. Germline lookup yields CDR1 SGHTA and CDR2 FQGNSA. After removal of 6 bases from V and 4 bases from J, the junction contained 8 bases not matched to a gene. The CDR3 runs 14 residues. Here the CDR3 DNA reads TGTGCCAGCAGTAAACAGGGGTTTGTCTATGGCTACACCTTC. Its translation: CASSKQGFVYGYTF.

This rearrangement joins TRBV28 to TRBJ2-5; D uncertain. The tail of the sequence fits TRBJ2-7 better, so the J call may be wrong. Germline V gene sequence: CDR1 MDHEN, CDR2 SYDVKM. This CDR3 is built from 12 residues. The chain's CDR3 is CASSLLGYEQYF. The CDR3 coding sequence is TGTGCCAGCAGTTTATTAGGGTACGAGCAGTACTTC.

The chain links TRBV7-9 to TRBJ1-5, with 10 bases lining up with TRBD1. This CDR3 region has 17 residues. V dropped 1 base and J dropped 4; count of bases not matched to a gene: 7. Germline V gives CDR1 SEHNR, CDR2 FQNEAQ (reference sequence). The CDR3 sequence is CASSLGDGTGENQPQHF. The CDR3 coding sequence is TGTGCCAGCAGCTTAGGGGACGGGACAGGGGAGAATCAGCCCCAGCATTTT.

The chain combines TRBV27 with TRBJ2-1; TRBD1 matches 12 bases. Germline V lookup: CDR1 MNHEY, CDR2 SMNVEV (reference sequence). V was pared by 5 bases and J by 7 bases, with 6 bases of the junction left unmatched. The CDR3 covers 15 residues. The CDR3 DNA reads TGTGCCAGCAGTCAGGGACAGGGGGCTGGGAATGAGCAGTTCTTC. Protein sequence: CASSQGQGAGNEQFF.

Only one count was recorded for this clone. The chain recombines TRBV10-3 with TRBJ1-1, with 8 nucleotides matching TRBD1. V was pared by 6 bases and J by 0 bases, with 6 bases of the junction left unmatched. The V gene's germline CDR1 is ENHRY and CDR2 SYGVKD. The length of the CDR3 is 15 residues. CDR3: CAISWDRRMNTEAFF. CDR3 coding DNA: TGTGCCATCAGCTGGGACAGGAGAATGAACACTGAAGCTTTCTTT.

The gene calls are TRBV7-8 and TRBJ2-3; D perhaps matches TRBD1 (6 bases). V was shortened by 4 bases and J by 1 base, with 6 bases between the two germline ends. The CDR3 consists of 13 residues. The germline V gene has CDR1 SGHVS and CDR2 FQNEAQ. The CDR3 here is CASSSGGTDTQYF. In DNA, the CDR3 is TGTGCCAGCAGCTCAGGGGGCACAGATACGCAGTATTTT.

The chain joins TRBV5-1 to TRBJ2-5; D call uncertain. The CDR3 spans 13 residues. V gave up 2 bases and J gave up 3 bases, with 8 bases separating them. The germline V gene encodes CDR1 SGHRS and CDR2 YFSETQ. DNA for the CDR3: TGCGCCAGCAGCTTTGTAGGAAAAGAGACCCAGTACTTC. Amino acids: CASSFVGKETQYF.

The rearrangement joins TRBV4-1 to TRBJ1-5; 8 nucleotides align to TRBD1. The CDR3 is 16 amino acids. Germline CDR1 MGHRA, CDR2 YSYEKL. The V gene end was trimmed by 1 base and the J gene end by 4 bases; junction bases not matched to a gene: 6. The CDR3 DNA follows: TGCGCCAGCAGCCAAGCGGGGCAGGGGGCTAATCAGCCCCAGCATTTT. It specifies CASSQAGQGANQPQHF.

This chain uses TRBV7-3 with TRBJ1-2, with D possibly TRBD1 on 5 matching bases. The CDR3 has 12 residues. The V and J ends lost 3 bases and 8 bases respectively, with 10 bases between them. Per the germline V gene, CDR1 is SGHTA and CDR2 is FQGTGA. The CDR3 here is CASSFPGQGYTF. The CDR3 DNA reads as TGTGCCAGCAGCTTTCCAGGGCAGGGCTACACCTTC.

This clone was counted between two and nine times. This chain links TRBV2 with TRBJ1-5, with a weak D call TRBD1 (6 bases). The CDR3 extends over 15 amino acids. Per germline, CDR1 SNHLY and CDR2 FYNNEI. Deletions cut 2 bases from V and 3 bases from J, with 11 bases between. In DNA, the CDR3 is TGTGCCAGCAGTGAAATCAGGGGCTCCAATCAGCCCCAGCATTTT. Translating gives CASSEIRGSNQPQHF.

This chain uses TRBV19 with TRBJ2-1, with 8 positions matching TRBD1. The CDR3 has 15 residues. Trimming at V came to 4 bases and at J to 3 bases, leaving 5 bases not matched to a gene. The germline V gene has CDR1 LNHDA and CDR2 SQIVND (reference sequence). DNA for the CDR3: TGTGCCAGTAGTACTCAGGGGGCTGACTACAATGAGCAGTTCTTC. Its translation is CASSTQGADYNEQFF.